The rows below give T cell receptor beta chains drawn from one sample of a study of CD8+CD57+ T cells in acquired aplastic anemia. TCRdb itself ran the reads through MiXCR, one entry per CDR3 protein. The table shows roughly 160,000 distinct CDR3 sequences, with about 60% occurring only once. Input material: sorted CD4+, CD8+, or CD8+CD57+ T cells (not recorded which) from PBMCs. Every receptor here comes from a human donor in good health. The CDR3 runs from the conserved cysteine through the conserved F or W. D genes are given only for firm matches. Only part of the rows carry a size: once, few, many, or a class if the clone is expanded.

j_call clone_size d_call v_call cdr3_nt cdr3_aa
TRBJ2-3 - - TRBV2 TGTGCCAGCAGTGAGGGGGGGGCTACCACAGATACGCAGTATTTT CASSEGGATTDTQYF
TRBJ2-1 - TRBD2 TRBV30 TGTGCCTGGAGTGCTCAGGGACTAGCGTTCGATGAGCAGTTCTTC CAWSAQGLAFDEQFF
TRBJ2-1 - - TRBV20-1 TGCAGTGCTAGGGCTAGCGACTACAATGAGCAGTTCTTC CSARASDYNEQFF
TRBJ1-4 - TRBD1 TRBV24-1 TGTGCCACCAGGTGCAGGGGGAACGGATCTGAAAAACTGTTTTTT CATRCRGNGSEKLFF
TRBJ2-1 few TRBD2 TRBV28 TGTGCCAGCAGTTTTGGCGGGAGGGGTGAGCAGTTCTTC CASSFGGRGEQFF
TRBJ2-7 - - TRBV6-5 TGTGCCAGCAGCCCGACTGGATACGTCTACGAGCAGTACTTC CASSPTGYVYEQYF
TRBJ2-3 many - TRBV30 TGTGCCTGGGGAAAATCAGATACGCAGTATTTT CAWGKSDTQYF
TRBJ1-6 - - TRBV10-3 TGTGCCATCAGTGAGTCAAGGGACTATAATTCACCCCTCCACTTT CAISESRDYNSPLHF
TRBJ1-1 many TRBD1 TRBV10-2 TGCGCCAGCACCGAAGGGCAGGGGGCTGAAGCTTTCTTT CASTEGQGAEAFF
TRBJ1-6 - - TRBV20-1 TGCAGTGCTAGAGCCGGGACTAATAATTCACCCCTCCACTTT CSARAGTNNSPLHF
TRBJ1-3 - - TRBV12-3/TRBV12-4 TGTGCCAGCAGTTTAGGTAACACCATATATTTT CASSLGNTIYF
TRBJ1-5 - - TRBV5-1 TGCGCCAGCAGCCCTTTCGCGGTTACTCTGCCCCAGCATTTT CASSPFAVTLPQHF
TRBJ1-1 - - TRBV7-9 TGTGCCAGCACCGGACAGTCGAACACTGAAGCTTTCTTT CASTGQSNTEAFF
TRBJ2-3 - - TRBV7-9 TGTGCCAGCAGCTTCCCGACTAGAGCCACAGATACGCAGTATTTT CASSFPTRATDTQYF